Described below is a single TCR beta chain sequence and its context. This sample was taken from a study of blood T cell repertoires in COVID-19. In the study overall: Whether acute or convalescent, the COVID-19 samples came from the United States, Italy and Spain.

In the study's own analysis: Nucleated cell number was recorded as an estimate derived from reference gene primer amplification. Produced via immunoSEQ multiplex PCR; TCRdb's table is partial and in-frame only. The V and J calls and clone size come from that table; D and trimming were worked out from the DNA. The data contain about 180,000 clones, around 83% of them singletons. Sequencing was done on a sample of peripheral blood. The sequence was obtained from a woman in her 30s with active or convalescent COVID-19.

The CDR3 region has the DNA TGTGCCAGCAGTTTGAGTGGTCCCTACAATGAGCAGTTCTTC. This gives the protein CASSLSGPYNEQFF. The chain employs TRBV6-5 and TRBJ2-1; unclear D gene. The V gene lost 4 bases and the J gene lost 2 bases, with 9 bases spanning the gap. The CDR3 contains 14 residues. Germline assignment: CDR1 MNHEY and CDR2 SVGAGI.